These 26 T cell receptor beta chains share one sample of origin, sequenced in a study of Graves' ophthalmopathy and Graves' hyperthyroidism. Using RNA transcripts, the TCR beta CDR3 regions were amplified. The first round was an RT-PCR with HTBI primers, and the second round was a multiplex PCR. Each CDR3 protein is one row after TCRdb ran MiXCR on the multiplex PCR reads. Of around 1,200,000 distinct CDR3 sequences in the sample, 35% to 40% were seen once. Sequences were obtained from peripheral blood or thyroid tissue (not recorded which). These receptors came from an adult man with Graves' hyperthyroidism.

This clonotype was seen many times. The chain joins TRBV10-3 to TRBJ2-7; D is perhaps TRBD1 (6 bases). Germline CDR1 is ENHRY and CDR2 is SYGVKD. The length of the CDR3 is 16 residues. V was shortened by 3 bases and J by 0 bases, with 15 bases between the two germline ends. This chain's CDR3 is CAISDAGVGISYEQYF. The CDR3 DNA reads as TGTGCCATCAGTGATGCAGGGGTTGGAATCTCCTACGAGCAGTACTTC.

This chain connects TRBV7-3 to TRBJ1-6, with a possible D match to TRBD1 (5 bases). The CDR3 contains 14 residues. Deletions cut 4 bases from V and 11 bases from J, with 15 bases between. Germline CDR1 SGHTA, CDR2 FQGTGA. Written as DNA, the CDR3 is TGTGCCAGCAGCTCAGCCGGTGGGGCGACACCCCTCCACTTT. Its translation: CASSSAGGATPLHF.

The sample holds many counts of this clonotype. The chain carries TRBV11-2 and TRBJ1-2; D unresolved. This CDR3 spans 18 amino acids. Trimming left V 5 bases short and J 0 bases short, with 22 bases between. In germline, CDR1 is SGHAT, CDR2 FQNNGV. The CDR3 DNA reads as TGTGCCAGCAGCACAGACGGAATAAAAGTAAAAGCTAACTATGGCTACACCTTC. Its protein product is CASSTDGIKVKANYGYTF. Full variable domain (outside the CDR3, taken from reference TRBV11-2 and TRBJ1-2): EAGVAQSPRYKIIEKRQSVAFWCNPISGHATLYWYQQILGQGPKLLIQFQNNGVVDDSQLPKDRFSAERLKGVDSTLKIQPAKLEDSAVYLCASSTDGIKVKANYGYTFGSGTRLTVV.

This clonotype was seen ten or more times. The rearrangement links TRBV19 to TRBJ2-5; 10 nucleotides agree with TRBD1. The CDR3 is 15 residues long. V shed 1 base and J 5 bases; nucleotides not matched to a gene: 4. Germline V lookup: CDR1 LNHDA, CDR2 SQIVND (reference sequence). The CDR3 loop is CASSIGGQGYETQYF. The CDR3 coding sequence is TGTGCCAGTAGTATAGGGGGACAGGGGTACGAGACCCAGTACTTC.

This clonotype was detected many times. The chain combines TRBV14 with TRBJ2-7, with no clear D. V dropped 0 bases and J dropped 3 bases, with 9 bases sitting between them. CDR1 and CDR2 (germline): SGHDN, FVKESK. CDR3 length equals 14 residues. CDR3 coding DNA: TGTGCCAGCAGCCAAGATACGGGTTTCTACGAGCAGTACTTC. This codes for CASSQDTGFYEQYF.

This clonotype was seen ten or more times. The rearrangement uses TRBV20-1 and TRBJ2-6; TRBD2 is a possible D gene (5 bases). This CDR3 region has 17 residues. The germline CDR1 and CDR2 sequences are DFQATT and SNEGSKA (reference sequence). The V gene lost 3 bases and the J gene lost 4 bases, with 19 bases spanning the gap. The CDR3 coding sequence is TGCAGTGCTAGTTTGATTGGGAGAGGTTCAGGGGCCAACGTCCTGACTTTC. Protein product: CSASLIGRGSGANVLTF.

This clonotype was observed at least ten times. This sequence joins TRBV7-9 and TRBJ1-6, with D hard to call. This CDR3 has 12 amino acids. Germline V gives CDR1 SEHNR, CDR2 FQNEAQ (reference sequence). The V and J ends lost 5 bases and 3 bases respectively, with 2 bases between them. This CDR3 reads CASSDYNSPLHF. The CDR3 DNA reads as TGTGCCAGCAGCGACTATAATTCACCCCTCCACTTT.

The V and J genes are TRBV25-1 and TRBJ2-5, with D perhaps matching TRBD2 (6 bases). Germline V gives CDR1 MGHDK, CDR2 SYGVNS. This CDR3 contains 18 residues. V gave up 5 bases and J gave up 0 bases, with 22 bases separating them. CDR3 nucleotide sequence: TGTGCCAGCAGTTCCCCCGCGGGGCCGGGATCGTACCAAGAGACCCAGTACTTC. Translation: CASSSPAGPGSYQETQYF.

The chain has TRBV19 and TRBJ2-2, with 9 bases identical to TRBD2. CDR1 and CDR2 from the germline V gene are LNHDA and SQIVND (reference sequence). Trimming at V came to 3 bases and at J to 2 bases, leaving 1 base not matched to a gene. This CDR3 spans 15 amino acids. CDR3: CASSMLAGNTGELFF. In DNA form, the CDR3 reads TGTGCCAGTAGTATGCTAGCGGGAAACACCGGGGAGCTGTTTTTT.

This clonotype was counted ten times or more. The CDR3, as DNA: TGTGCCAGCAGCTTCTCTGTTCGGACAGGGGGTTATCAGCCCCAGCATTTT. This sequence encodes CASSFSVRTGGYQPQHF. V usage is TRBV7-8 and J usage is TRBJ1-5; 10 bases map to TRBD1. Trimming removed 3 bases from V and 5 bases from J; junction bases left unmatched: 10. Germline lookup yields CDR1 SGHVS and CDR2 FQNEAQ. The CDR3 length is 17 residues.

Many counts were recorded for this clonotype. V usage is TRBV6-6 and J usage is TRBJ1-4; no definite D call. Germline loops: CDR1 MNHNY, CDR2 SVGAGI (reference sequence). CDR3 length equals 12 residues. Trimming took 2 bases from V and 8 from J, leaving 6 bases between them. The chain's CDR3 is CASSYVVEKLFF. CDR3 DNA sequence: TGTGCCAGCAGTTACGTCGTCGAAAAACTGTTTTTT.

As regards this clonotype: The CDR3 carries no conserved terminal phenylalanine or tryptophan, so it likely arises from a read error. No DNA is shown, since the ends of the CDR3 on it are uncertain; the CDR3 is the one TCRdb lists. The chain employs TRBV30 and TRBJ2-6; the D call of TRBD2 is as the table states it, not checked on the DNA. CDR1 is GTSNPN and CDR2 is SVGIG in the germline V gene (reference sequence). The CDR3 contains 12 residues when both ends are counted. The CDR3 sequence is CAWSRGASGSGT.

This clonotype has ten or more counts. The chain joins TRBV5-8 to TRBJ2-5, with 10 positions matching TRBD1. This CDR3 comprises 15 residues. V was pared by 4 bases and J by 0 bases, with 3 bases of the junction left unmatched. CDR1 SGHTS and CDR2 YDEGEE come from the germline V gene. CDR3 sequence (DNA): TGTGCCAGCAGCACAGGACAGGGGGACCAAGAGACCCAGTACTTC. This sequence encodes CASSTGQGDQETQYF.

This clonotype was recorded only once. The chain links TRBV2 to TRBJ2-1, with TRBD2 matching over 11 bases. CDR3 length equals 16 residues. V trimming: 6 bases; J trimming: 0 bases; junction bases outside the gene matches: 4. Germline-derived CDR1 and CDR2 are SNHLY and FYNNEI. The DNA for the CDR3 is TGTGCCAGCAGGCTAGCGGGGGGTACCTCCTACAATGAGCAGTTCTTC. Its protein product is CASRLAGGTSYNEQFF. Complete variable domain (other parts from reference TRBV2 and TRBJ2-1): EPEVTQTPSHQVTQMGQEVILRCVPISNHLYFYWYRQILGQKVEFLVSFYNNEISEKSEIFDDQFSVERPDGSNFTLKIRSTKLEDSAMYFCASRLAGGTSYNEQFFGPGTRLTVL.

This clonotype came up many times. V and J are TRBV7-8 and TRBJ2-7, with 11 nucleotides matching TRBD1. Per germline, CDR1 SGHVS and CDR2 FQNEAQ. The CDR3 contains 15 residues. The V gene end was trimmed by 1 base and the J gene end by 7 bases; junction bases not matched to a gene: 6. CDR3 protein: CASSLVRTGGREQYF. In DNA form, the CDR3 reads TGTGCCAGCAGCTTAGTTCGGACAGGGGGCCGGGAGCAGTACTTC. Supplemented by reference TRBV7-8 and TRBJ2-7, the full variable domain reads GAGVSQSPRYKVAKRGQDVALRCDPISGHVSLFWYQQALGQGPEFLTYFQNEAQLDKSGLPSDRFFAERPEGSVSTLKIQRTQQEDSAVYLCASSLVRTGGREQYFGPGTRLTVT.

Ten or more counts support this clonotype. The V and J genes are TRBV7-2 and TRBJ1-2, with D perhaps TRBD1 (5 bases). V gave up 4 bases and J gave up 8 bases, with 11 bases separating them. CDR3 length: 12 residues. The germline V gene has CDR1 SGHTA and CDR2 FQGNSA. CDR3 amino acids: CASSSGRMGYTF. The CDR3 DNA follows: TGTGCCAGCAGCTCGGGACGGATGGGCTACACCTTC.

This clonotype was picked up many times. The V gene is TRBV20-1, the J gene TRBJ2-7, with 8 nucleotides matching TRBD2. The CDR3 covers 14 residues. Germline V gene data show CDR1 as DFQATT and CDR2 as SNEGSKA (reference sequence). V lost 0 bases to trimming and J lost 6 bases; unmatched junction nucleotides: 7. Here the CDR3 reads CSARDPPGGPEQYF. The CDR3 DNA reads as TGCAGTGCTAGAGATCCCCCGGGAGGGCCCGAGCAGTACTTC.

Only a few counts were recorded for this clonotype. A single base separates this from a much larger clone, so it may be a read error. The chain has TRBV10-3 and TRBJ2-5; D not certain. The CDR3 loop spans 13 amino acids. V was clipped by 2 bases and J by 1 base, with 5 bases between them. Germline V gene data show CDR1 as ENHRY and CDR2 as SYGVKD. CDR3 nucleotide sequence: TGTGCCATCAGTGAGGCAGGCCAAGAGACCCAGTACTTC. It translates to CAISEAGQETQYF.

V usage is TRBV14 and J usage is TRBJ2-7; perhaps TRBD2 as D (5 bases). Trimming cost V 4 bases and J 6 bases, with 22 bases left between them. Germline CDR1 and CDR2: SGHDN and FVKESK. The CDR3 spans 16 residues. CDR3 in DNA: TGTGCCAGCAGCCCTCCGCTTGTGCTGGAGGTGGGCGAGCAGTACTTC. Translated: CASSPPLVLEVGEQYF.

In its sample, this clonotype was seen many times. The chain carries TRBV10-3 and TRBJ2-7, with 9 nucleotides matching TRBD1. In germline, CDR1 is ENHRY, CDR2 SYGVKD. V lost 0 bases, J lost 2 bases, and 5 bases stayed unmatched. CDR3 length equals 16 residues. The CDR3 sequence: CAISESLGTGTYEQYF. The CDR3 region has the DNA TGTGCCATCAGTGAGTCGCTGGGGACAGGGACCTACGAGCAGTACTTC.

This clonotype was found many times. The V call is TRBV19, the J call TRBJ1-1; 9 bases agree with TRBD1. Germline V gene sequence: CDR1 LNHDA, CDR2 SQIVND (reference sequence). The CDR3 sequence is 16 residues long. V lost 4 bases and J lost 0; bases outside the gene matches: 6. The CDR3 here is CASSTTGGRLNTEAFF. The CDR3 bases are TGTGCCAGTAGTACTACAGGGGGCCGCCTGAACACTGAAGCTTTCTTT. Full variable domain (rest looked up from reference TRBV19 and TRBJ1-1): DGGITQSPKYLFRKEGQNVTLSCEQNLNHDAMYWYRQDPGQGLRLIYYSQIVNDFQKGDIAEGYSVSREKKESFPLTVTSAQKNPTAFYLCASSTTGGRLNTEAFFGQGTRLTVV.

Ten or more counts support this clonotype. This chain joins TRBV7-9 and TRBJ2-7; 10 nucleotides align to TRBD2. The CDR3 runs 18 residues. Germline trimming cut 0 bases from V and 5 bases from J; bases unmatched to any gene: 13. CDR1 is SEHNR, CDR2 FQNEAQ, per germline (reference sequence). In nucleotides, the CDR3 is TGTGCCAGCAGCTTAGCCCAGGGAATAGCGGGAGGTAGGAACGAGCAGTACTTC. It specifies CASSLAQGIAGGRNEQYF.

The V call is TRBV12-3 or TRBV12-4, the J call TRBJ1-1, with D unclear. The germline V and J ends were trimmed by 5 bases and 7 bases, with 8 bases remaining between them. The CDR3 runs to 11 residues. The CDR3 bases are TGTGCCAGCAGTGTAAAGTTTGAAGCTTTCTTT. This gives the protein CASSVKFEAFF.

In this sample, this clonotype turned up many times. This rearrangement joins TRBV11-2 to TRBJ1-4, with a possible D match to TRBD1 (5 bases). The V gene lost 1 base and the J gene lost 7 bases, with 13 bases spanning the gap. Germline V lookup: CDR1 SGHAT, CDR2 FQNNGV. The CDR3 is made up of 15 amino acids. In DNA form, the CDR3 reads TGTGCCAGCAGCTTAGGCTCCGGGACCAGTGAAAAACTGTTTTTT. This codes for CASSLGSGTSEKLFF.

For the CDR3, the DNA is TGCGCCAGCAGCTTGGGGGGTATGCAAGAGACCCAGTACTTC. This gives the protein CASSLGGMQETQYF. The V and J genes are TRBV5-1 and TRBJ2-5; D remains unclear. Trimming removed 0 bases at V and 2 bases at J, with 8 bases between. Germline-derived CDR1 and CDR2 are SGHRS and YFSETQ. This CDR3 region has 14 residues.

Concerning this clonotype itself: A read error is possible here, since a much larger clone lies one base away. The CDR3 does not end in the conserved phenylalanine or tryptophan, so this is likely a read error. The V gene is TRBV12-3 or TRBV12-4, the J gene TRBJ1-1, with unresolved D. Deletions cut 8 bases from V and 1 base from J, with 14 bases between. The CDR3 extends over 14 amino acids. CDR3 loop: CASGITGKNTEAFL. DNA for the CDR3: TGTGCCAGCGGAATTACCGGGAAGAACACTGAAGCTTTCCTT.